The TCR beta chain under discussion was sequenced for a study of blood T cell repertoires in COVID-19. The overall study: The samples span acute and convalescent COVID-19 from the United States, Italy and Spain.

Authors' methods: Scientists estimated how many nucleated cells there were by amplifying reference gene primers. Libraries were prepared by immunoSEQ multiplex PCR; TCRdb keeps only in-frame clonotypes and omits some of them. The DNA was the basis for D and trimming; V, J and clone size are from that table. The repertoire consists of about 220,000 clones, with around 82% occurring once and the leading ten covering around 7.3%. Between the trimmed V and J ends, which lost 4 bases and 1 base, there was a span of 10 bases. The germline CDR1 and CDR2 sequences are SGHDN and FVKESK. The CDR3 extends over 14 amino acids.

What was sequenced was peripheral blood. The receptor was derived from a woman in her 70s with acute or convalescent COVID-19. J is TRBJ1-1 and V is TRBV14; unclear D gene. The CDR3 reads CASSPRVANTEAFF. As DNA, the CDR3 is TGTGCCAGCAGCCCCCGGGTCGCGAACACTGAAGCTTTCTTT.